A single sample gave rise to the 30 T cell receptor beta chains below, sequenced in a study of T cell clonality in common variable immunodeficiency. The method was immunoSEQ multiplex PCR; TCRdb's version includes in-frame clones alone and lacks a portion of them. The sample includes 35,000 or so clones, none of them occurring once. The antigens for these receptors are not known. Notes on the study in general: Common variable immunodeficiency TCR beta sequences reportedly had fewer deletions and N-nucleotide insertions.

Sequencing used peripheral blood mononuclear cells. Receptors were obtained from a human donor with common variable immunodeficiency.

The table lists this clone with many counts. Read coverage stops 3 residues before the CDR3 terminus; the germline J gene supplies the remainder. The chain links TRBV4-2 to TRBJ1-4; the match to TRBD1 covers 11 bases. Germline V gene data show CDR1 as LGHNA and CDR2 as YNFKEQ. J gave up 0 bases and V 4 bases, and 13 bases lay outside the gene matches. CDR3 length equals 20 residues. CDR3: CASSPSGQGEFGATNEKLFF. CDR3 DNA (partial): TGTGCCAGCAGCCCTTCGGGACAGGGGGAGTTCGGAGCAACTAATGAAAAA.

This clone was seen only a few times. With the read ending 3 residues before the CDR3 end, the germline J gene is used to fill in that end. The chain links TRBV23-1 to TRBJ2-3; possibly TRBD2 for D (5 bases). TRBV23-1 is designated an ORF whose function remains uncertain. CDR3 length: 16 residues. V lost 4 bases to trimming and J lost 0 bases, with 14 bases between them. This chain's CDR3 is CASSPLPRTSTDTQYF. Partial CDR3 DNA: TGCGCCAGCAGTCCCCTCCCGCGGACTAGCACAGATACG.

This clone was observed a handful of times. The read ends 3 residues shy of where the CDR3 ends; the end is completed using the germline J gene. The V gene is TRBV6-1, the J gene TRBJ1-2; unclear D gene. CDR3 length equals 11 residues. Trimming pared 3 bases from V and 7 bases from J, leaving 6 bases between. CDR1 and CDR2 (germline): MNHNS, SASEGT. CDR3 bases read: TGTGCCAGCAGTGAGACTAGTGGC. Amino acids: CASSETSG. The CDR3 in full is CASSETSGYTF.

This clone occurred a few times. Read data end 3 residues before the CDR3 end; the end is taken from the germline J gene. The chain combines TRBV30 with TRBJ1-5; the match to TRBD1 covers 9 bases. The CDR3 runs 16 residues. The V and J ends lost 2 bases and 7 bases, in that order; junction bases with no gene match: 12. Germline V gene lookup returns CDR1 GTSNPN and CDR2 SVGIG (reference sequence). CDR3 residues: CAWSQGQGTFRQPQHF. The DNA read from the CDR3 is TGTGCCTGGAGTCAAGGACAGGGGACGTTCAGGCAGCCC. Combining the CDR3 with reference TRBV30 and TRBJ1-5 gives the whole variable domain SQTIHQWPATLVQPVGSPLSLECTVEGTSNPNLYWYRQAAGRGLQLLFYSVGIGQISSEVPQNLSASRPQDRQFILSSKKLLLSDSGFYLCAWSQGQGTFRQPQHFGDGTRLSIL.

At least ten counts were recorded for this clone. The DNA ends 3 residues before the CDR3 does, and the rest of the CDR3 is filled in from the germline J gene. At the DNA level, this CDR3 is encoded by other sequences in the same sample as well. The chain joins TRBV5-1 to TRBJ1-1, with D perhaps TRBD1 (5 bases). V was cut by 4 bases and J by 5 bases, with 15 bases left in between. This CDR3 has 14 amino acids. In germline, CDR1 is SGHRS, CDR2 YFSETQ. The DNA read from the CDR3 is TGCGCCAGCAGCGCGCAGGGAGGAGGTACTGAA. Amino acid sequence: CASSAQGGGTE. The CDR3 in full is CASSAQGGGTEAFF.

At least ten counts were recorded for this clone. The read halts 3 residues ahead of the CDR3 end, with the missing end drawn from the germline J gene. The chain is built from TRBV29-1 and TRBJ1-1, with D maybe TRBD1 (6 bases). The germline V and J ends were trimmed by 5 bases and 0 bases, with 25 bases remaining between them. This CDR3 comprises 18 residues. CDR1 and CDR2 (germline): SQVTM, ANQGSEA. The sequenced CDR3 bases are TGCAGCGTTTTTCTGAGAGGTAGTGGGGGCCTAATGAACACTGAA. Protein: CSVFLRGSGGLMNTE. The full CDR3 reads CSVFLRGSGGLMNTEAFF.

There are a few counts of this clone. The sequenced fragment ends 3 residues before the CDR3 boundary, so the rest is inferred from the germline J gene. V usage is TRBV6-1 and J usage is TRBJ2-7; D is unclear. Trimming removed 3 bases from V and 6 bases from J, with 12 bases in between. The CDR3 is 13 amino acids. Germline loops: CDR1 MNHNS, CDR2 SASEGT. CDR3 bases read: TGTGCCAGCAGTGAGGTTAGAACCTCCGAG. Protein: CASSEVRTSE. From start to end, the CDR3 is CASSEVRTSEQYF.

This clone was recorded many times. The CDR3 spells CAWSVPAGGNTGELFF. The covered CDR3 bases are TGTGCCTGGAGTGTACCAGCGGGGGGAAACACCGGGGAG. V usage is TRBV30 and J usage is TRBJ2-2; TRBD2 matches at 9 bases. The read stops 3 residues short of the end of the CDR3; the missing end is completed from the germline J gene. The CDR3 has 16 amino acids. CDR1 is GTSNPN, CDR2 SVGIG, per germline (reference sequence). V trimming: 0 bases; J trimming: 2 bases; junction bases outside the gene matches: 4.

Points on this clone: The read falls 3 residues short of the CDR3 end, and the missing part is taken from the germline J gene. The V gene is TRBV20-1, the J gene TRBJ1-2; 9 bases agree with TRBD1. V lost 0 bases to trimming and J lost 5 bases; unmatched junction nucleotides: 13. This CDR3 has 17 residues. CDR1 and CDR2 (germline): DFQATT, SNEGSKA (reference sequence). The chain's CDR3 is CSARDLPGTGRGYGYTF. The CDR3 DNA, read in part, is TGCAGTGCTAGAGATCTCCCCGGGACAGGGAGGGGTTATGGC.

As concerns this clone: The read is 3 residues too short to cover the CDR3 end, so that end is filled in from the germline J gene. V is TRBV4-2 and J is TRBJ2-5; 12 nucleotides match TRBD2. The germline V gene has CDR1 LGHNA and CDR2 YNFKEQ. The CDR3 length is 18 residues. The V gene end was trimmed by 0 bases and the J gene end by 2 bases; junction bases not matched to a gene: 7. CDR3 amino acids: CASSQELAGGLGQETQYF. The CDR3 bases that were read are TGTGCCAGCAGCCAAGAGCTAGCGGGGGGGCTAGGTCAAGAGACC.

This clone was counted many times. The read stops 3 residues short of the end of the CDR3; the missing end is completed from the germline J gene. The chain has TRBV20-1 and TRBJ1-1; maybe TRBD1 (5 bases). The CDR3 length is 15 residues. V gave up 4 bases and J gave up 3 bases, with 18 bases separating them. Germline V gene sequence: CDR1 DFQATT, CDR2 SNEGSKA (reference sequence). CDR3 DNA, as far as it was read: TGCAGTGCTACCTGGAGACAGCCTTTTTACACTGAA. Its translation: CSATWRQPFYTE. The complete CDR3 protein is CSATWRQPFYTEAFF.

This clone was counted at least ten times. The read ends 3 residues before the CDR3 terminus; that terminus is restored from the germline J gene. The rearrangement links TRBV20-1 to TRBJ2-5; TRBD2 is a possible D gene (5 bases). This CDR3 has 16 amino acids. Trimming left V 1 base short and J 5 bases short, with 20 bases between. CDR1 and CDR2 from the germline V gene are DFQATT and SNEGSKA (reference sequence). This CDR3 is CSARGPRLLTGETQYF. The sequenced part of the CDR3 DNA is TGCAGTGCTAGAGGGCCAAGACTTCTAACGGGGGAGACC.

This clone was recorded at least ten times. The CDR3 extends 3 residues past the end of the read, so its final part is completed from the germline J gene. This chain connects TRBV2 to TRBJ1-5, with D perhaps TRBD1 (5 bases). The CDR3 extends over 15 amino acids. V lost 7 bases to trimming and J lost 2 bases, with 15 bases between them. Germline assignment: CDR1 SNHLY and CDR2 FYNNEI. CDR3 loop: CASTKGQGGNQPQHF. The CDR3 bases that were read are TGTGCCAGCACCAAGGGGCAGGGAGGCAATCAGCCC. The full variable domain, in which reference TRBV2 and TRBJ1-5 provide the parts outside the CDR3, is EPEVTQTPSHQVTQMGQEVILRCVPISNHLYFYWYRQILGQKVEFLVSFYNNEISEKSEIFDDQFSVERPDGSNFTLKIRSTKLEDSAMYFCASTKGQGGNQPQHFGDGTRLSIL.

This clone was seen ten or more times. The read finishes 3 residues shy of the CDR3 end, and the germline J gene is used to complete it. The chain employs TRBV12-3 or TRBV12-4 and TRBJ2-3, with D perhaps TRBD2 (5 bases). The V and J ends lost 5 bases and 6 bases respectively, with 18 bases between them. The CDR3 runs to 15 residues. The CDR3: CASSLDRDDYDTQYF. CDR3 DNA, as far as it was read: TGTGCCAGCAGTCTGGACCGGGATGACTACGATACG.

This clone has at least ten counts. The CDR3 goes on 3 residues after the read ends, and that part is filled in from the germline J gene. The rearrangement links TRBV30 to TRBJ2-6; D is perhaps TRBD2 (5 bases). This CDR3 is built from 15 residues. The ends were cut back, 0 bases at V and 0 bases at J, with 6 bases in the middle. From germline, CDR1 is GTSNPN and CDR2 SVGIG (reference sequence). This chain's CDR3 is CAWSVLGSGANVLTF. The covered CDR3 bases are TGTGCCTGGAGTGTACTAGGCTCTGGGGCCAACGTC.

This clone showed up many times. The CDR3 end lies 3 residues beyond the end of the read and is filled in from the germline J gene. J is TRBJ1-5 and V is TRBV5-5, with 7 bases matching TRBD1. The CDR3 extends over 15 amino acids. Germline assignment: CDR1 SGHKS and CDR2 YYEKEE (reference sequence). The J segment lost 6 bases and the V segment lost 2 bases, leaving 8 bases of the junction unmatched. The CDR3 DNA, read in part, is TGTGCCAGCAGCTTTACAGGGGAGACATCTCAGCCC. This encodes CASSFTGETSQP. The entire CDR3 is CASSFTGETSQPQHF.

The table lists this clone with many counts. The CDR3 goes on 3 residues after the read ends, and that part is filled in from the germline J gene. The rearrangement links TRBV29-1 to TRBJ1-2, with TRBD1 matching over 8 bases. Per germline, CDR1 SQVTM and CDR2 ANQGSEA. Germline trimming cut 7 bases from V and 4 bases from J; bases unmatched to any gene: 8. The CDR3 is 13 amino acids. The sequenced part of the CDR3 DNA is TGCAGCGGCGGACCTACAGGGGGCTATGGC. This sequence encodes CSGGPTGGYG. The whole CDR3 region reads CSGGPTGGYGYTF.

This clone was seen a handful of times. The observed sequence ends 3 residues before the CDR3 terminus, with the missing tail filled in from the germline J gene. This chain uses TRBV2 with TRBJ1-2; 10 nucleotides line up with TRBD1. Losses at the gene ends were 6 bases for V and 7 bases for J; bases not matched to a gene: 5. Per germline, CDR1 SNHLY and CDR2 FYNNEI. The length of the CDR3 is 13 residues. CDR3 in amino acids: CASRGQGKAGYTF. Incomplete CDR3 DNA: TGTGCCAGCAGGGGACAGGGGAAGGCTGGC.

The CDR3 protein is CASSIGRNNEKLFF. The CDR3 bases that were read are TGTGCCAGTAGTATTGGCAGGAATAATGAAAAA. The chain links TRBV19 to TRBJ1-4; D unresolved. The observed sequence ends 3 residues before the CDR3 terminus, with the missing tail filled in from the germline J gene. The CDR3 covers 14 residues. V shed 3 bases and J shed 4 bases, with 9 bases lying between them. Germline values: CDR1 LNHDA, CDR2 SQIVND (reference sequence).

Comment on this clone: The read terminates 3 residues ahead of where the CDR3 ends, so the germline J gene completes it. V is TRBV19 and J is TRBJ2-7, with a tentative D call TRBD1 (6 bases). CDR3 length: 15 amino acids. Germline V gene data show CDR1 as LNHDA and CDR2 as SQIVND (reference sequence). Trimming took 2 bases from V and 3 from J, leaving 14 bases between them. The CDR3 bases that were read are TGTGCCAGTAGTATATTCCCAGACAGGTTCTACGAG. This translates into CASSIFPDRFYE. The full CDR3 protein is CASSIFPDRFYEQYF.

This clone was recorded at least ten times. The CDR3 end falls 3 residues outside the read, so it is completed with the germline J gene. V gene TRBV2 combines with J gene TRBJ2-4, with TRBD2 identical over 9 bases. Germline values: CDR1 SNHLY, CDR2 FYNNEI. After removal of 5 bases from V and 6 bases from J, the junction contained 5 bases not matched to a gene. The length of the CDR3 is 14 residues. CDR3 sequence reads: CASSIASGVNIQYF. The DNA read from the CDR3 is TGTGCCAGCAGTATTGCTAGCGGGGTAAACATT.

To note about this clone: The read finishes 3 residues shy of the CDR3 end, and the germline J gene is used to complete it. The chain joins TRBV30 to TRBJ2-7; 7 bases line up with TRBD2. Germline values: CDR1 GTSNPN, CDR2 SVGIG (reference sequence). Trimming removed 2 bases from V and 0 bases from J; junction bases left unmatched: 7. The CDR3 spans 15 residues. The sequenced part of the CDR3 DNA is TGTGCCTGGAGTAGGGAGGGCGGGAGCTCCTACGAG. Its translation is CAWSREGGSSYE. The CDR3 as a whole reads CAWSREGGSSYEQYF.

In this sample, this clone turned up a few times. From the germline J gene comes the end of the CDR3, since the read stops 3 residues before it. The chain has TRBV19 and TRBJ1-5; 9 bases fit TRBD1. The CDR3 has 14 amino acids. Looked up from germline, CDR1 is LNHDA and CDR2 is SQIVND (reference sequence). After removal of 9 bases from V and 4 bases from J, the junction contained 7 bases not matched to a gene. Partial CDR3 DNA: TGTGCCAGCTGGGACAGGGAACTGAATCAGCCC. As protein: CASWDRELNQP. The entire CDR3 is CASWDRELNQPQHF.

This clone was seen repeatedly, ten times or more. Sequencing ends 3 residues short of the CDR3 end; the germline J gene provides the rest. The V call is TRBV2, the J call TRBJ1-1; no reliable D call. The CDR3 is 16 amino acids. Germline V gene lookup returns CDR1 SNHLY and CDR2 FYNNEI. Trimming cost V 4 bases and J 4 bases, with 19 bases left between them. The CDR3 sequence: CASSAALYEEGTEAFF. The CDR3 bases that were read are TGTGCCAGCAGTGCCGCCCTCTACGAAGAGGGCACTGAA.

This clone has just a few counts. The CDR3 is cut off 3 residues early in the read; its end comes from the germline J gene. The gene calls are TRBV7-9 and TRBJ2-1; no clear D. The CDR3 runs to 12 residues. Germline CDR1 is SEHNR and CDR2 is FQNEAQ (reference sequence). V was cut by 2 bases and J by 5 bases, with 4 bases left in between. CDR3 DNA (partial): TGTGCCAGCAGCTTAATCAACAATGAG. This sequence encodes CASSLINNE. The full CDR3 protein is CASSLINNEQFF.

The table lists this clone with a few counts. Read sequence stops 3 residues before the CDR3 end, and the germline J gene provides the missing end. The chain links TRBV30 to TRBJ1-1; D call uncertain. Germline CDR1 and CDR2: GTSNPN and SVGIG (reference sequence). There are 13 residues in the CDR3. Trimming removed 2 bases at V and 5 bases at J, with 12 bases between. The CDR3 bases that were read are TGTGCCTGGAGTTCCCAAGGGTTGACTGAA. This codes for CAWSSQGLTE. The CDR3 in its entirety is CAWSSQGLTEAFF.

Remarks on this clone: Sequencing ends 3 residues short of the CDR3 end; the germline J gene provides the rest. The chain employs TRBV7-8 and TRBJ1-6; maybe TRBD1 (5 bases). V dropped 5 bases and J dropped 8 bases, with 13 bases sitting between them. This CDR3 has 14 residues. Per germline, CDR1 SGHVS and CDR2 FQNEAQ. The CDR3 DNA, read in part, is TGTGCCAGCAGCCTTGAAGGGGCGGATTCACCC. This encodes CASSLEGADSP. From start to end, the CDR3 is CASSLEGADSPLHF.

This clone was seen more than once but under ten times. The read terminates 3 residues ahead of where the CDR3 ends, so the germline J gene completes it. The genes are TRBV6-1 and TRBJ1-6, with D maybe TRBD1 (5 bases). The germline CDR1 and CDR2 sequences are MNHNS and SASEGT. V lost 1 base, J lost 8 bases, and 12 bases lay in between. The CDR3 sequence is 15 residues long. CDR3: CASSEVGGYYSPLHF. CDR3 bases read: TGTGCCAGCAGTGAAGTGGGGGGGTATTATTCACCC.

For this clone: Read sequence stops 3 residues before the CDR3 end, and the germline J gene provides the missing end. The gene calls are TRBV10-2 and TRBJ2-7, with D maybe TRBD1 (6 bases). CDR1 and CDR2 (germline): WSHSY, SAAADI. V was pared by 0 bases and J by 1 base, with 22 bases between. The CDR3 loop spans 19 amino acids. The CDR3 DNA, read in part, is TGCGCCAGCAGTGAGTCGCGTGGGACACGAGCTTCTTCATCCTACGAG. Amino acid sequence: CASSESRGTRASSSYE. The whole CDR3 sequence is CASSESRGTRASSSYEQYF.

This clone was recorded many times. This CDR3 reads CASSQNRDFTDTQYF. The sequenced CDR3 bases are TGTGCCAGCAGCCAGAACCGGGACTTCACAGATACG. The chain joins TRBV6-2 or TRBV6-3 to TRBJ2-3; TRBD2 is a possible D gene (6 bases). Coverage ceases 3 residues before the CDR3 finishes, and the germline J gene fills in the end. Trimming cost V 6 bases and J 2 bases, with 15 bases left between them. CDR3 size: 15 residues. The V gene's germline CDR1 is MNHEY and CDR2 SVGEGT.